This T cell receptor (beta chain) emerged from a study of blood T cell repertoires in COVID-19. Turning to the study itself: Material from acute and convalescent COVID-19 was sourced from the United States, Italy and Spain. T cells, B-cell-depleted T cells, or PBMCs provided the cDNA or gDNA that served as material.

How the authors handled the data: Reference gene primer amplification yielded estimated nucleated cell counts. Here immunoSEQ multiplex PCR was the method, and the copy in TCRdb shows in-frame clones only, minus some. The V and J calls and the clone size are those of that table, but D and trimming were determined from the DNA. The repertoire has 100,000 to 150,000 clones, roughly 80% of them found once; the top ten carry roughly 8.6%. The CDR3 is 16 amino acids. Germline loops: CDR1 KGHDR, CDR2 SFDVKD. Trimming removed 1 base at V and 3 bases at J, with 14 bases between. The TCR originated in a human donor in a cohort sampled during active COVID-19. The J gene is TRBJ2-5, the V gene TRBV24-1, with D perhaps matching TRBD2 (6 bases). Material for sequencing was peripheral blood. In DNA form, the CDR3 reads TGTGCCACCAGTGATTTCCCAGGGAGGCAGGAAGAGACCCAGTACTTC. Amino acid sequence: CATSDFPGRQEETQYF.